This entry lists 24 T cell receptor beta chains sequenced from one sample in a study of blood T cell repertoires in COVID-19. Sequencing was performed with immunoSEQ multiplex PCR; in TCRdb, only in-frame clones are kept and a portion is missing. The table has over 110,000 clones, approximately 81% seen once; the top ten hold around 8.5%. Material: peripheral blood. The receptor source for this set is a human donor in a cohort sampled during active COVID-19.

This chain connects TRBV5-1 to TRBJ1-4; TRBD1 agrees at 9 bases. Germline values: CDR1 SGHRS, CDR2 YFSETQ. V lost 2 bases, J lost 7 bases, and 3 bases stayed unmatched. The CDR3 runs 14 residues. DNA for the CDR3: TGCGCCAGCAGCTTAACAGGGGGCGGTGAAAAACTGTTTTTT. Protein sequence: CASSLTGGGEKLFF.

The V and J genes are TRBV28 and TRBJ2-2, with a tentative D call TRBD1 (5 bases). Trimming stripped 4 bases from V and 6 bases from J, with 12 bases between. The CDR3 contains 14 residues. CDR1 and CDR2 from the germline V gene are MDHEN and SYDVKM. CDR3 amino acids: CASSSSWGAGELFF. In DNA form, the CDR3 reads TGTGCCAGCAGTTCCTCCTGGGGCGCCGGGGAGCTGTTTTTT.

The chain joins TRBV10-2 to TRBJ2-6; TRBD1 might be the D (5 bases). CDR1 is WSHSY and CDR2 is SAAADI in the germline V gene. V was pared by 5 bases and J by 0 bases, with 14 bases between. CDR3 size: 17 residues. The CDR3 DNA is TGCGCCAGCAGTAGGGGCTCTCTGAGCTCTGGGGCCAACGTCCTGACTTTC. Protein: CASSRGSLSSGANVLTF.

V gene TRBV27 combines with J gene TRBJ1-5; maybe TRBD1 (6 bases). V was trimmed by 2 bases and J by 5 bases, leaving 10 bases between them. The CDR3 loop spans 14 amino acids. Germline-derived CDR1 and CDR2 are MNHEY and SMNVEV (reference sequence). CDR3 DNA: TGTGCCAGCAGTTTAAGGGGGGGTTATCAGCCCCAGCATTTT. It specifies CASSLRGGYQPQHF.

V usage is TRBV12-2 and J usage is TRBJ2-1; no check of the table's D call, TRBD1, against the DNA was made. TRBV12-2 is tagged as a pseudogene. The CDR3 is 13 amino acids. In DNA form, the CDR3 reads TGTGCAAATGGACAGAAAATCTACAATGAGCAGTTCTTC. Translation: CANGQKIYNEQFF.

The CDR3 DNA sequence: TGCGCCAGCAGCCAGCAGACAGGGGGATCGGCTGGGGCCAACGTCCTGACTTTC. Translation: CASSQQTGGSAGANVLTF. The V call is TRBV5-1, the J call TRBJ2-6; 9 bases agree with TRBD1. V lost 4 bases to trimming and J lost 2 bases; unmatched junction nucleotides: 10. This CDR3 comprises 18 residues. Germline CDR1 SGHRS, CDR2 YFSETQ.

The V call is TRBV19, the J call TRBJ2-6, with a tentative D call TRBD1 (5 bases). The germline CDR1 and CDR2 sequences are LNHDA and SQIVND (reference sequence). This CDR3 is built from 20 residues. The V and J ends lost 3 bases and 0 bases respectively, with 21 bases between them. In DNA form, the CDR3 reads TGTGCCAGTAGTATTAGTGGACCAAGGGGCATGAGCTCTGGGGCCAACGTCCTGACTTTC. Translating it yields CASSISGPRGMSSGANVLTF.

This chain uses TRBV28 with TRBJ1-4; D is unresolved. V lost 3 bases and J 0 bases, leaving 5 bases between the germline ends. Germline CDR1 reads MDHEN; CDR2 reads SYDVKM. The CDR3 runs 14 residues. The CDR3 is CASSLKPTNEKLFF. CDR3 bases: TGTGCCAGCAGTTTGAAGCCAACTAATGAAAAACTGTTTTTT. Based on the CDR3 plus reference TRBV28 and TRBJ1-4, the full variable domain is DVKVTQSSRYLVKRTGEKVFLECVQDMDHENMFWYRQDPGLGLRLIYFSYDVKMKEKGDIPEGYSVSREKKERFSLILESASTNQTSMYLCASSLKPTNEKLFFGSGTQLSVL.

J is TRBJ2-3 and V is TRBV7-9, with TRBD1 as a possible D gene (5 bases). Trimming shortened V by 3 bases and J by 1 base, and 8 bases separated the two germline ends. The CDR3 is 14 residues long. CDR1 SEHNR and CDR2 FQNEAQ come from the germline V gene (reference sequence). The CDR3 loop is CASSFSGRTDTQYF. The CDR3 DNA follows: TGTGCCAGCAGCTTTTCAGGGCGCACAGATACGCAGTATTTT.

This rearrangement joins TRBV23-1 to TRBJ2-7; TRBD1 aligns across 8 bases. TRBV23-1 is annotated as an ORF whose role is uncertain. The V gene end was trimmed by 11 bases and the J gene end by 3 bases; junction bases not matched to a gene: 15. This CDR3 spans 15 amino acids. The CDR3 coding sequence is TGCGCCCCAAGACAGGGGACTCGAATCAACTACGAGCAGTACTTC. Translated: CAPRQGTRINYEQYF.

This chain joins TRBV28 and TRBJ2-7; unclear D gene. Germline lookup yields CDR1 MDHEN and CDR2 SYDVKM. V shed 6 bases and J shed 0 bases, with 12 bases lying between them. This CDR3 region has 14 residues. The CDR3 nucleotides read TGTGCCAGCAGCCCAACGACTTACTCCTACGAGCAGTACTTC. Its translation is CASSPTTYSYEQYF. Using reference TRBV28 and TRBJ2-7 for the parts outside the CDR3, the full variable domain is DVKVTQSSRYLVKRTGEKVFLECVQDMDHENMFWYRQDPGLGLRLIYFSYDVKMKEKGDIPEGYSVSREKKERFSLILESASTNQTSMYLCASSPTTYSYEQYFGPGTRLTVT.

The V gene is TRBV27, the J gene TRBJ2-7, with a possible D match to TRBD2 (6 bases). Germline V CDR1 and CDR2: MNHEY, SMNVEV (reference sequence). This CDR3 is built from 15 residues. V lost 5 bases and J 0 bases, leaving 14 bases between the germline ends. The CDR3 region is CASSTSGGSSYEQYF. The CDR3 nucleotides are TGTGCCAGCAGTACCTCCGGGGGAAGCTCCTACGAGCAGTACTTC.

This rearrangement joins TRBV5-1 to TRBJ1-4; D is unresolved. CDR3 length equals 13 residues. V was cut by 1 base and J by 8 bases, with 9 bases left in between. Per germline, CDR1 SGHRS and CDR2 YFSETQ. CDR3 nucleotides: TGCGCCAGCAGCTTGTCCGCGGAAGAAAAACTGTTTTTT. Its protein product is CASSLSAEEKLFF. The whole variable domain, filled in from reference TRBV5-1 and TRBJ1-4, reads KAGVTQTPRYLIKTRGQQVTLSCSPISGHRSVSWYQQTPGQGLQFLFEYFSETQRNKGNFPGRFSGRQFSNSRSEMNVSTLELGDSALYLCASSLSAEEKLFFGSGTQLSVL.

The V and J genes are TRBV14 and TRBJ2-1; TRBD2 agrees at 12 bases. V trimming: 3 bases; J trimming: 3 bases; junction bases outside the gene matches: 9. CDR3 size: 18 residues. Germline V gene sequence: CDR1 SGHDN, CDR2 FVKESK. The DNA of the CDR3 is TGTGCCAGCAGCCACCAACCCCCGGGACTAGCGGGCTACAATGAGCAGTTCTTC. Translation gives CASSHQPPGLAGYNEQFF.

This rearrangement joins TRBV5-6 to TRBJ2-7; maybe TRBD2 (6 bases). Germline V CDR1 and CDR2: SGHDT, YYEEEE. V lost 7 bases and J 2 bases, leaving 13 bases between the germline ends. This CDR3 is built from 13 residues. Here the CDR3 DNA reads TGTGCCAGCCGGCGGGGCCCAACCTACGAGCAGTACTTC. Protein: CASRRGPTYEQYF.

In nucleotides, the CDR3 is TGTGCCAGCAGCTTAACAGGGGGCAGGGACGAGCAGTACTTC. This sequence encodes CASSLTGGRDEQYF. This rearrangement joins TRBV7-9 to TRBJ2-7; 9 bases match TRBD1. The CDR3 is 14 amino acids. From germline, CDR1 is SEHNR and CDR2 FQNEAQ (reference sequence). The J segment lost 5 bases and the V segment lost 2 bases, leaving 4 bases of the junction unmatched.

The chain joins TRBV24-1 to TRBJ1-1; possible D gene TRBD1, 5 bases. The CDR3 consists of 14 residues. Germline assignment: CDR1 KGHDR and CDR2 SFDVKD. With 5 bases removed from V and 1 base from J, the gap between germline ends came to 10 bases. CDR3 sequence: CATSGGVGNTEAFF. The DNA of the CDR3 is TGTGCCACCAGTGGGGGGGTAGGGAACACTGAAGCTTTCTTT.

V and J are TRBV7-2 and TRBJ2-7; possible D gene TRBD1, 7 bases. The V end was cut by 1 base, the J end by 3 bases, with 13 bases between. Germline V gene data show CDR1 as SGHTA and CDR2 as FQGNSA. This CDR3 spans 15 amino acids. The CDR3 nucleotides read TGTGCCAGCAGCTTAGGACAGGGAGGCCTCTACGAGCAGTACTTC. This codes for CASSLGQGGLYEQYF.

This clone was detected once. The CDR3 here is CSVEGHPNTEAFF. CDR3 DNA: TGCAGCGTTGAGGGACACCCGAACACTGAAGCTTTCTTT. The chain couples TRBV29-1 to TRBJ1-1; perhaps TRBD1 as D (6 bases). Germline values: CDR1 SQVTM, CDR2 ANQGSEA. The CDR3 is 13 residues long. The germline V and J ends were trimmed by 3 bases and 1 base, with 9 bases remaining between them.

The chain joins TRBV4-3 to TRBJ2-7; 12 bases are a match to TRBD2. The germline gives CDR1 LGHNA, CDR2 YSLEER. The CDR3 is 19 residues long. The V gene end was trimmed by 1 base and the J gene end by 2 bases; junction bases not matched to a gene: 12. CDR3 DNA: TGCGCCAGCAGCCAAGCCAACTCGGGACTAGCGGGCCCAGCCTACGAGCAGTACTTC. Amino acid sequence: CASSQANSGLAGPAYEQYF.

V usage is TRBV28 and J usage is TRBJ2-3; TRBD1 agrees at 9 bases. The CDR3 has 16 amino acids. V was pared by 3 bases and J by 8 bases, with 12 bases of the junction left unmatched. In germline, CDR1 is MDHEN, CDR2 SYDVKM. The DNA of the CDR3 is TGTGCCAGCAGTTTGGGACAGGGAGGTCTGTATGGTACGCAGTATTTT. This translates into CASSLGQGGLYGTQYF.

The sample holds many counts of this clone. CDR3 DNA sequence: TGTGCCACCAGCAGACGGCAGGGTTTAGTGGCAAGCACAGATACGCAGTATTTT. Translation gives CATSRRQGLVASTDTQYF. This rearrangement joins TRBV15 to TRBJ2-3; D might be TRBD1 (5 bases). Per the germline V gene, CDR1 is LNHNV and CDR2 is YYDKDF (reference sequence). The CDR3 has 18 amino acids. Trimming removed 2 bases at V and 0 bases at J, with 18 bases between. The whole variable domain, remainder taken from reference TRBV15 and TRBJ2-3, is DAMVIQNPRYQVTQFGKPVTLSCSQTLNHNVMYWYQQKSSQAPKLLFHYYDKDFNNEADTPDNFQSRRPNTSFCFLDIRSPGLGDTAMYLCATSRRQGLVASTDTQYFGPGTRLTVL.

The J gene is TRBJ2-1, the V gene TRBV19; a possible D gene is TRBD1 (6 bases). This CDR3 is built from 14 residues. V dropped 5 bases and J dropped 9 bases, with 17 bases sitting between them. Germline CDR1 and CDR2: LNHDA and SQIVND (reference sequence). CDR3 DNA sequence: TGTGCCAGTAGTCCCACCGACAGGTACGGTGAGCAGTTCTTC. Residues: CASSPTDRYGEQFF.

CDR3 coding DNA: TGTGCCACCAGCAGAGAGTTGATAGGGACTCAGTACCAAGAGACCCAGTACTTC. Its translation: CATSRELIGTQYQETQYF. This chain connects TRBV15 to TRBJ2-5; TRBD2 might be the D (6 bases). Germline CDR1 and CDR2: LNHNV and YYDKDF (reference sequence). V dropped 0 bases and J dropped 0 bases, with 17 bases sitting between them. The CDR3 sequence is 18 residues long.